This TCR beta chain is drawn from a study of T cell changes during pregnancy in multiple sclerosis (dated by TCRdb to the late 2010s). With regard to the full study: The study examined how the T cell repertoire changed over the course of pregnancy in women with multiple sclerosis.

The library was prepared using the immunoSEQ multiplex PCR assay. TCRdb holds this immuneACCESS table with in-frame rearrangements only. Some clones are missing; in checked studies, unresolved V genes explain under half, and the rest has no known cause. The sample has more than 40,000 clones on record, 75% to 95% of them singletons. In total, the top ten clones hold under 9.5% of the sample. The CDR3 spans 15 residues, from the cysteine through the phenylalanine. Just the 45-base CDR3 DNA is kept, in frame starting at base 1. According to the germline V gene, CDR1 reads LGHNA and CDR2 reads YNFKEQ. The germline V end is reduced by 0 bases and the J end by 3 bases; junction bases left unmatched: 1. Turning to this clone: Its antigen remains unidentified. No quality values exist for individual bases; no much larger clone is one base distant.

The source of this sequence is a female donor with multiple sclerosis, enrolled in a pregnancy study. Specimen: CD8+ T cells from peripheral blood mononuclear cells, collected after pregnancy. The chain is encoded by TRBV4-2 joined to TRBJ2-1; the central 8 bases match TRBD2. The CDR3 region has the sequence CASSQDREGYNEQFF. The bases are TGTGCCAGCAGCCAAGATCGGGAGGGCTACAATGAGCAGTTCTTC.